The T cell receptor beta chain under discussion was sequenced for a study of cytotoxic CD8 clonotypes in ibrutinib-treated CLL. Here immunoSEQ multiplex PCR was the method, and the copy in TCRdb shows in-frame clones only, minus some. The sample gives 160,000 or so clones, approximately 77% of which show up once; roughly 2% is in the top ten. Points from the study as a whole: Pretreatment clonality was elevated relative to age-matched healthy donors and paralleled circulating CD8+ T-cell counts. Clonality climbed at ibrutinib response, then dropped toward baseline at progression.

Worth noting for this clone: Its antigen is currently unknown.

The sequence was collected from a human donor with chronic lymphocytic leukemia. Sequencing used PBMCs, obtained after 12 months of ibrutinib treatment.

The CDR3 sequence is CASSQLQAGANYEQYF. Written as DNA, the CDR3 is TGTGCCAGCAGTCAACTCCAAGCGGGAGCGAACTACGAGCAGTACTTC. This rearrangement joins TRBV28 to TRBJ2-7; 8 bases align to TRBD2. The V segment lost 5 bases and the J segment 3 bases; nucleotides outside the gene matches: 12. Germline assignment: CDR1 MDHEN and CDR2 SYDVKM. The CDR3 has 16 residues.